The next 25 T cell receptor beta chains were all read from a single sample in a study of spatial heterogeneity in lung cancer (dated by TCRdb to the late 2010s). The library was generated by 5' RACE. TCRdb shows the sequencer as NextSeq 500. TCRdb reran the public reads through fastp at Q25 and MiXCR, keeping productive beta chains. Here each entry gathers all rows of one CDR3 protein and keeps the most common genes and DNA. The sample table records fewer than 20,000 distinct CDR3 sequences; almost 6% of these occur just once. Together, the top ten hold 10% to 13% of the sample. Antigens for these TCRs are unknown. The sample's time point label, decoded: sample taken at primary tumor resection. Results the study describes overall, beyond this receptor: The tumor nonsynonymous mutation count correlated with the number of expanded alpha and beta TCRs within the tumor.

This specimen was lung tumor tissue, taken at surgery. These receptor sequences come from a female donor with early-stage non-small cell lung cancer.

This clonotype was counted at least ten times. This beta chain was picked up by a library intended for alpha chains and is off target, so its count carries little meaning. This sequence joins TRBV19 and TRBJ2-6, with D possibly TRBD2 on 6 matching bases. CDR3 length: 17 residues. CDR1 is LNHDA, CDR2 SQIVND, per germline (reference sequence). The V end was cut by 5 bases, the J end by 0 bases, with 14 bases between. CDR3 sequence (DNA): TGTGCCAGTAGTTCTAGCGCTATGCGCTCTGGGGCCAACGTCCTGACTTTC. Its translation: CASSSSAMRSGANVLTF.

This clonotype showed up just a few times. This beta chain is a stray read from a library made for alpha chains; its abundance is not meaningful. The rearrangement uses TRBV28 and TRBJ2-7, with no clear D. CDR3 length: 11 residues. The V gene's germline CDR1 is MDHEN and CDR2 SYDVKM. V shed 7 bases and J shed 2 bases, with 6 bases lying between them. The CDR3, as DNA: TGTGCCAGCAATAAAGCCTACGAGCAGTACTTC. Amino acids: CASNKAYEQYF. The variable domain in full, completed from reference TRBV28 and TRBJ2-7, reads DVKVTQSSRYLVKRTGEKVFLECVQDMDHENMFWYRQDPGLGLRLIYFSYDVKMKEKGDIPEGYSVSREKKERFSLILESASTNQTSMYLCASNKAYEQYFGPGTRLTVT.

With respect to this clonotype: This beta chain is off target for a library built for alpha chains, so its abundance means little. The chain employs TRBV10-2 and TRBJ2-7, with 8 bases that match TRBD2. J was trimmed by 3 bases and V by 8 bases; bases with no gene match: 12. From germline, CDR1 is WSHSY and CDR2 SAAADI. The CDR3 is made up of 15 amino acids. The CDR3 loop is CASGEGLAGSYEQYF. As DNA, the CDR3 is TGCGCCAGCGGCGAAGGACTAGCTGGGAGCTACGAGCAGTACTTC.

On this clonotype: This beta chain represents an off-target read in a library built for alpha chains; its size is of limited meaning. This chain links TRBV20-1 with TRBJ2-3, with TRBD2 matching over 8 bases. The CDR3 contains 16 residues. Trimming removed 5 bases from V and 3 bases from J; junction bases left unmatched: 13. Germline V lookup: CDR1 DFQATT, CDR2 SNEGSKA (reference sequence). The CDR3 region is CSAGYLSGGGTDTQYF. DNA of the CDR3: TGCAGTGCTGGTTACTTGAGCGGCGGGGGGACAGATACGCAGTATTTT.

By sample share, this clonotype is medium-sized (0.01 to 0.1%). This beta chain is an unintended read in a library built for alpha chains; its size means little. This sequence joins TRBV20-1 and TRBJ1-1; the D gene is possibly TRBD1 (6 bases). The germline V and J ends were trimmed by 0 bases and 3 bases, with 8 bases remaining between them. This CDR3 spans 13 amino acids. Germline V lookup: CDR1 DFQATT, CDR2 SNEGSKA (reference sequence). For the CDR3, the DNA is TGCAGTGCTAGAGAAACAGGGTACACTGAAGCTTTCTTT. As protein: CSARETGYTEAFF.

This clonotype was detected ten times or more. Because this beta chain is a stray read in a library intended to capture alpha chains, its abundance should not be given much weight. The chain links TRBV30 to TRBJ2-1, with 10 nucleotides matching TRBD2. Germline V lookup: CDR1 GTSNPN, CDR2 SVGIG (reference sequence). The CDR3 loop spans 13 amino acids. V trimming: 6 bases; J trimming: 4 bases; junction bases outside the gene matches: 3. The CDR3 spells CACEREGYNEQFF. DNA for the CDR3: TGTGCCTGCGAGCGGGAGGGATACAATGAGCAGTTCTTC.

Remarks on this clonotype: The library was built for alpha chains, so this beta chain is an off-target read and its size means little. The genes are TRBV27 and TRBJ2-7; TRBD2 matches at 10 bases. The germline V gene has CDR1 MNHEY and CDR2 SMNVEV (reference sequence). CDR3 size: 15 residues. The J segment lost 4 bases and the V segment lost 3 bases, leaving 6 bases of the junction unmatched. The CDR3 loop is CASSFTASGGYEQYF. As DNA, the CDR3 is TGTGCCAGCAGTTTTACGGCTAGCGGGGGTTACGAGCAGTACTTC.

This clonotype was found a few times. The library was built for alpha chains, so this beta chain is an off-target read and its size means little. The chain carries TRBV12-3 or TRBV12-4 and TRBJ2-3, with TRBD1 matching 8 bases. Trimming removed 6 bases from V and 4 bases from J; junction bases left unmatched: 9. The CDR3 has 15 amino acids. In DNA, the CDR3 is TGTGCCAGCAGCCCGAGGACAGGGTCGTCAGATACGCAGTATTTT. Its translation: CASSPRTGSSDTQYF.

As regards this clonotype: A library prepared for alpha chains yielded this beta chain as an off-target read; its size is of little meaning. The chain is built from TRBV20-1 and TRBJ1-1, with D perhaps TRBD1 (6 bases). Germline V gene data show CDR1 as DFQATT and CDR2 as SNEGSKA (reference sequence). V dropped 1 base and J dropped 1 base, with 10 bases sitting between them. This CDR3 region has 14 residues. In nucleotides, the CDR3 is TGCAGTGCTAGAGGAGGCAGGGGGAACACTGAAGCTTTCTTT. Amino acid sequence: CSARGGRGNTEAFF.

In its sample, this clonotype was seen many times. This beta chain came through as a stray read in a library set up for alpha chains, and its size says little. The rearrangement links TRBV12-3 or TRBV12-4 to TRBJ2-1, with TRBD2 matching 10 bases. The junction had 5 bases not matched to a gene; V was cut back by 4 bases and J by 2 bases. The CDR3 has 16 residues. CDR3 residues: CASSSSGRAAYNEQFF. The CDR3 bases are TGTGCCAGCAGTTCCAGCGGGAGGGCCGCCTACAATGAGCAGTTCTTC.

This clonotype was recorded at least ten times. This beta chain appears as a stray read in a library generated for alpha chains; its size is not informative. CDR3 nucleotides: TGTGCCAGCAGCGTAGACCCCTATGGCTACACCTTC. Amino acid sequence: CASSVDPYGYTF. The rearrangement links TRBV9 to TRBJ1-2; no definite D call. The CDR3 has 12 amino acids. Deletions cut 0 bases from V and 4 bases from J, with 4 bases between. CDR1 and CDR2 (germline): SGDLS, YYNGEE.

This clonotype was detected only a few times. This beta chain slipped into a library made for alpha chains as a stray read, so its size is not meaningful. The chain uses TRBV9 and TRBJ1-1; D is possibly TRBD1 (6 bases). V lost 4 bases to trimming and J lost 1 base, with 11 bases between them. Looked up from germline, CDR1 is SGDLS and CDR2 is YYNGEE. CDR3 length: 14 amino acids. For the CDR3, the DNA is TGTGCCAGCAGCAAGGGACAACCGAACACTGAAGCTTTCTTT. It yields the protein CASSKGQPNTEAFF.

This clonotype was observed a few times. Little can be read into the size of this beta chain, an off-target read in a library designed for alpha chains. The rearrangement uses TRBV2 and TRBJ1-6, with a possible D match to TRBD1 (6 bases). The germline V gene has CDR1 SNHLY and CDR2 FYNNEI. The CDR3 extends over 16 amino acids. Trimming pared 3 bases from V and 9 bases from J, leaving 18 bases between. This CDR3 is CASSDTGPENGSPLHF. CDR3 sequence (DNA): TGTGCCAGCAGTGATACAGGGCCTGAAAACGGTTCACCCCTCCACTTT.

This clonotype is medium-sized within its sample. This beta chain came through as a stray read in a library set up for alpha chains, and its size says little. This chain joins TRBV7-2 and TRBJ1-2; D is possibly TRBD1 (5 bases). V was cut by 1 base and J by 5 bases, with 11 bases left in between. Germline CDR1 SGHTA, CDR2 FQGNSA. This CDR3 comprises 14 residues. The DNA for the CDR3 is TGTGCCAGCAGCTTAGGCGCCAGGGAGTATGGCTACACCTTC. Translating gives CASSLGAREYGYTF.

Within the sample, this clonotype is medium-sized. Within a library made for alpha chains, this beta chain is off target, and its count is uninformative. The chain recombines TRBV7-3 with TRBJ2-5; the match to TRBD1 covers 9 bases. From germline, CDR1 is SGHTA and CDR2 FQGTGA. CDR3 length: 15 residues. The trim removed 5 bases at V and 2 bases at J, leaving 6 bases unmatched. The CDR3 DNA sequence: TGTGCCAGCAGCCCCGGGACAGGGCATCAAGAGACCCAGTACTTC. As protein: CASSPGTGHQETQYF.

There are a few counts of this clonotype. A library made for alpha chains picked up this beta chain off target, so its size means little. The J gene is TRBJ1-2, the V gene TRBV2, with D uncertain. The CDR3 totals 13 residues. Germline V CDR1 and CDR2: SNHLY, FYNNEI. The V and J ends lost 6 bases and 7 bases respectively, with 15 bases between them. The CDR3, as DNA: TGTGCCAGCAGATTGGACGGAGTATTTGGCTACACCTTC. Its translation is CASRLDGVFGYTF.

This clonotype was seen many times. A library made for alpha chains picked up this beta chain off target, so its size means little. The rearrangement links TRBV5-1 to TRBJ2-4, with 8 bases identical to TRBD1. The CDR3 spans 15 residues. Germline values: CDR1 SGHRS, CDR2 YFSETQ. V was clipped by 1 base and J by 6 bases; unmatched bases: 6. The CDR3 protein is CASSLWAGGGNIQYF. DNA of the CDR3: TGCGCCAGCAGCTTGTGGGCAGGGGGCGGAAACATTCAGTACTTC.

A note on this clonotype: This beta chain is a stray read from a library made for alpha chains; its abundance is not meaningful. The chain has TRBV25-1 and TRBJ2-7; weak D call: TRBD2 (5 bases). The germline V and J ends were trimmed by 1 base and 3 bases, with 31 bases remaining between them. The CDR3 has 21 amino acids. Germline V gene sequence: CDR1 MGHDK, CDR2 SYGVNS. Written as DNA, the CDR3 is TGTGCCAGCAGTGAATGGGTAGGCGGAGGCGAAGGGATGAGGAAAAACTACGAGCAGTACTTC. Translated, it gives CASSEWVGGGEGMRKNYEQYF.

This clonotype has at least ten counts. Since it is a stray read in a library aimed at alpha chains, this beta chain has a size that is not meaningful. V and J are TRBV29-1 and TRBJ1-2; possibly TRBD1 for D (5 bases). The ends were cut back, 6 bases at V and 7 bases at J, with 12 bases in the middle. Germline lookup yields CDR1 SQVTM and CDR2 ANQGSEA. The CDR3 runs to 11 residues. The CDR3 sequence is CSVRGHSGYTF. In DNA form, the CDR3 reads TGCAGCGTACGTGGACATTCTGGCTACACCTTC.

This clonotype occurred many times. As an off-target read in a library built for alpha chains, this beta chain has a frequency of little significance. The V and J genes are TRBV5-1 and TRBJ2-5, with D hard to call. CDR1 is SGHRS, CDR2 YFSETQ, per germline. The CDR3 length is 11 residues. V lost 4 bases and J 5 bases, leaving 6 bases between the germline ends. The CDR3 region has the DNA TGCGCCAGCAGCATAGGGGAGACCCAGTACTTC. The encoded protein is CASSIGETQYF.

With regard to this clonotype: Found in a library prepared for alpha chains, this beta chain is an off-target read, and its abundance has little meaning. The rearrangement joins TRBV6-1 to TRBJ2-7; weak D call: TRBD2 (5 bases). The V end was cut by 2 bases, the J end by 3 bases, with 17 bases between. The CDR3 contains 16 residues. The germline gives CDR1 MNHNS, CDR2 SASEGT. The CDR3 spells CASSEFLTASSYEQYF. In nucleotides, the CDR3 is TGTGCCAGCAGTGAATTTCTCACGGCTAGCAGCTACGAGCAGTACTTC.

By share, this clonotype ranks as medium-sized. This beta chain appears as a stray read in a library generated for alpha chains; its size is not informative. The chain joins TRBV19 to TRBJ2-3; D remains ambiguous. V dropped 11 bases and J dropped 4 bases, with 19 bases sitting between them. Germline CDR1 LNHDA, CDR2 SQIVND (reference sequence). The CDR3 contains 14 residues. The CDR3 bases are TGTGCCTGTGGTGGAACACACGAGGCAGATACGCAGTATTTT. Its translation is CACGGTHEADTQYF.

This clonotype has a count of ten or more. Because this beta chain is a stray read in a library intended to capture alpha chains, its abundance should not be given much weight. The gene calls are TRBV29-1 and TRBJ2-1; 11 nucleotides match TRBD2. Unmatched junction bases numbered 10, after V lost 3 bases and J lost 9 bases. This CDR3 has 15 residues. The germline V gene encodes CDR1 SQVTM and CDR2 ANQGSEA. DNA for the CDR3: TGCAGCGTTGAGGGGATAGCGGGAGGGTCCGGTGAGCAGTTCTTC. Its protein is CSVEGIAGGSGEQFF.

A note on this clonotype: This beta chain is an off-target read within a library intended for alpha chains, so its frequency means little. The J gene is TRBJ1-5, the V gene TRBV30; D might be TRBD1 (5 bases). The CDR3 length is 15 residues. Trimming took 2 bases from V and 6 from J, leaving 17 bases between them. Germline CDR1 reads GTSNPN; CDR2 reads SVGIG (reference sequence). CDR3 DNA sequence: TGTGCCTGGAGTTCCATCAGGGAAAAGGGTCAGCCCCAGCATTTT. It translates to CAWSSIREKGQPQHF. The variable domain in full, completed from reference TRBV30 and TRBJ1-5, reads SQTIHQWPATLVQPVGSPLSLECTVEGTSNPNLYWYRQAAGRGLQLLFYSVGIGQISSEVPQNLSASRPQDRQFILSSKKLLLSDSGFYLCAWSSIREKGQPQHFGDGTRLSIL.

This clonotype has ten or more counts. Found in a library prepared for alpha chains, this beta chain is an off-target read, and its abundance has little meaning. This chain uses TRBV19 with TRBJ1-2; no firm D call. From germline, CDR1 is LNHDA and CDR2 SQIVND (reference sequence). The CDR3 consists of 14 residues. The V end was cut by 8 bases, the J end by 4 bases, with 17 bases between. The CDR3 region has the DNA TGTGCCAGTCGGCACTTTCGGGATGGCTATGGCTACACCTTC. Translation: CASRHFRDGYGYTF.